This TCR beta chain was recovered during a study of CD8 T cells in Susac syndrome. RNA amounts of roughly 0.45 to 1 ug underwent reverse transcription with random hexamers. Across 54 Vbeta and 13 Jbeta, immunoSEQ multiplex PCR amplified TCR beta CDR3. In TCRdb, the immunoSEQ multiplex PCR reads were re-called with MiXCR into one record per CDR3 protein. The data show about 150,000 distinct CDR3 sequences, around 95% seen once. This clonotype was detected only a few times. V dropped 5 bases and J dropped 5 bases, with 6 bases sitting between them. Germline lookup yields CDR1 DFQATT and CDR2 SNEGSKA (reference sequence). There are 10 residues in the CDR3.

The chain carries TRBV20-1 and TRBJ2-5; tentatively, D is TRBD2 (6 bases). The specimen was CD4+ T cells from PBMCs. The sequence derives from a human donor with Susac syndrome. This CDR3 is CSAGGETQYF. CDR3 DNA sequence: TGCAGTGCTGGGGGGGAGACCCAGTACTTC.